The rows below give T cell receptor beta chains drawn from one sample of a study of cytomegalovirus exposure and HLA in healthy donors. Profiling relied on immunoSEQ multiplex PCR, and the TCRdb table lists in-frame clones only, not all of them. There are 250,000 or so clones in the sample; 80% to 85% occur only once, and approximately 8.4% lies in the top ten. Sample: PBMCs. The receptor source for this set is a woman aged 60-75 years in good health and CMV-seropositive. The conserved cysteine and the conserved F or W are not part of the CDR3 here.

J gene: TRBJ1-1
V gene: TRBV7-9
CDR3 protein: ASSSRTGTEAF

J gene: TRBJ2-1
V gene: TRBV4-1
CDR3 protein: ASSQDLPDNEQF

J gene: TRBJ1-3
V gene: TRBV7-9
CDR3 protein: ASSKQGAGNTIY

J gene: TRBJ2-3
V gene: TRBV7-7
CDR3 protein: ASSLRGPTDTQY

J gene: TRBJ2-1
V gene: TRBV5-1
CDR3 protein: ASNGDSGSSYNEQF

J gene: TRBJ1-2
V gene: TRBV11-2
CDR3 protein: ASSLAILSGGYT

J gene: TRBJ2-1
V gene: TRBV6-6
CDR3 protein: ASSYYRGDTNEQF

J gene: TRBJ2-7
V gene: TRBV6-1
CDR3 protein: ASSERASASYEQY

J gene: TRBJ2-3
V gene: TRBV9
CDR3 protein: ASSVGTSTDTQY

J gene: TRBJ2-1
V gene: TRBV30
CDR3 protein: AWRSQGRDEQF

J gene: TRBJ2-7
V gene: TRBV23-1
CDR3 protein: ASSQSKREDVYEQY

J gene: TRBJ2-7
V gene: TRBV4-1
CDR3 protein: ASSQETGAGGYEQY

J gene: TRBJ2-1
V gene: TRBV15
CDR3 protein: ATSKGRETYNEQF

J gene: TRBJ2-7
V gene: TRBV19
CDR3 protein: ASSSGGTRTYEQY

J gene: TRBJ2-3
V gene: TRBV9
CDR3 protein: ASSVEGGALGVTDTQY

J gene: TRBJ1-1
V gene: TRBV11-2
CDR3 protein: ASSLDNQGITEAF

J gene: TRBJ1-1
V gene: TRBV5-1
CDR3 protein: ASSSPPTDLNTEAF

J gene: TRBJ2-3
V gene: TRBV5-1
CDR3 protein: ASSRGPDRTDTQY

J gene: TRBJ2-2
V gene: TRBV5-6
CDR3 protein: ASSLKQGEITGELF

J gene: TRBJ2-1
V gene: TRBV7-2
CDR3 protein: ASFRLAGSFNEQF

J gene: TRBJ2-7
V gene: TRBV5-1
CDR3 protein: ASSGTSGSSFHEQY

J gene: TRBJ1-2
V gene: TRBV5-1
CDR3 protein: ASSPSGHGYT

J gene: TRBJ1-5
V gene: TRBV7-2
CDR3 protein: ASSLRSGQPQH

J gene: TRBJ2-1
V gene: TRBV4-1
CDR3 protein: ASSQEFGGPPREQF

J gene: TRBJ1-5
V gene: TRBV19
CDR3 protein: ASSREGGTGGNQPQH